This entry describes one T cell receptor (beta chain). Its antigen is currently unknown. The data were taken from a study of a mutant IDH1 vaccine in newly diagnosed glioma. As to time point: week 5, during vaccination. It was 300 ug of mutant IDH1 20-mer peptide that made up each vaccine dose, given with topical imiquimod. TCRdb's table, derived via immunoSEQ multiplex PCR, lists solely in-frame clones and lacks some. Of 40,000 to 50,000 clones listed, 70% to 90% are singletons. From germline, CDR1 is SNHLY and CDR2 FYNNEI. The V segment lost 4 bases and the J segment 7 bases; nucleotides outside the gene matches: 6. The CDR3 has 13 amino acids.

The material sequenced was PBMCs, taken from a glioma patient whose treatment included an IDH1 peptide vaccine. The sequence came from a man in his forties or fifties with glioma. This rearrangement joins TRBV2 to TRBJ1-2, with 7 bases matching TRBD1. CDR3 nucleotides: TGTGCCAGCAGTGCACAGGGGATGGGTGGCTACACCTTC. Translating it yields CASSAQGMGGYTF.